This T cell receptor (beta chain) was observed in a study of T cell clonality in common variable immunodeficiency. Findings and limits, study-wide: Fewer TCRbeta clones were shared among CVID subjects than controls. Links between repertoire features and CVID complications were heterogeneity-limited. Compared with healthy controls, CVID subjects showed increased TCRbeta clonality, mostly in about a third.

Germline CDR1 is SEHNR and CDR2 is FQNEAQ (reference sequence). The CDR3 runs to 14 residues. Trimming cost V 4 bases and J 4 bases; bases outside gene matches: 5. Many counts were recorded for this clone. Its antigen remains unidentified. The read stops 3 residues short of the end of the CDR3; the missing end is completed from the germline J gene. Sequenced by immunoSEQ multiplex PCR; TCRdb stores in-frame clones only, minus some. Recorded here are around 45,000 clones, none singletons. The rearrangement uses TRBV7-9 and TRBJ1-2; 8 bases map to TRBD1. This clonotype originated in a person between 18 and 75 years old in good health. What was sequenced was peripheral blood mononuclear cells. CDR3 in amino acids: CASSSGQAFYGYTF. The part of the CDR3 DNA that was read is TGTGCCAGCAGCTCGGGACAGGCGTTCTATGGC.